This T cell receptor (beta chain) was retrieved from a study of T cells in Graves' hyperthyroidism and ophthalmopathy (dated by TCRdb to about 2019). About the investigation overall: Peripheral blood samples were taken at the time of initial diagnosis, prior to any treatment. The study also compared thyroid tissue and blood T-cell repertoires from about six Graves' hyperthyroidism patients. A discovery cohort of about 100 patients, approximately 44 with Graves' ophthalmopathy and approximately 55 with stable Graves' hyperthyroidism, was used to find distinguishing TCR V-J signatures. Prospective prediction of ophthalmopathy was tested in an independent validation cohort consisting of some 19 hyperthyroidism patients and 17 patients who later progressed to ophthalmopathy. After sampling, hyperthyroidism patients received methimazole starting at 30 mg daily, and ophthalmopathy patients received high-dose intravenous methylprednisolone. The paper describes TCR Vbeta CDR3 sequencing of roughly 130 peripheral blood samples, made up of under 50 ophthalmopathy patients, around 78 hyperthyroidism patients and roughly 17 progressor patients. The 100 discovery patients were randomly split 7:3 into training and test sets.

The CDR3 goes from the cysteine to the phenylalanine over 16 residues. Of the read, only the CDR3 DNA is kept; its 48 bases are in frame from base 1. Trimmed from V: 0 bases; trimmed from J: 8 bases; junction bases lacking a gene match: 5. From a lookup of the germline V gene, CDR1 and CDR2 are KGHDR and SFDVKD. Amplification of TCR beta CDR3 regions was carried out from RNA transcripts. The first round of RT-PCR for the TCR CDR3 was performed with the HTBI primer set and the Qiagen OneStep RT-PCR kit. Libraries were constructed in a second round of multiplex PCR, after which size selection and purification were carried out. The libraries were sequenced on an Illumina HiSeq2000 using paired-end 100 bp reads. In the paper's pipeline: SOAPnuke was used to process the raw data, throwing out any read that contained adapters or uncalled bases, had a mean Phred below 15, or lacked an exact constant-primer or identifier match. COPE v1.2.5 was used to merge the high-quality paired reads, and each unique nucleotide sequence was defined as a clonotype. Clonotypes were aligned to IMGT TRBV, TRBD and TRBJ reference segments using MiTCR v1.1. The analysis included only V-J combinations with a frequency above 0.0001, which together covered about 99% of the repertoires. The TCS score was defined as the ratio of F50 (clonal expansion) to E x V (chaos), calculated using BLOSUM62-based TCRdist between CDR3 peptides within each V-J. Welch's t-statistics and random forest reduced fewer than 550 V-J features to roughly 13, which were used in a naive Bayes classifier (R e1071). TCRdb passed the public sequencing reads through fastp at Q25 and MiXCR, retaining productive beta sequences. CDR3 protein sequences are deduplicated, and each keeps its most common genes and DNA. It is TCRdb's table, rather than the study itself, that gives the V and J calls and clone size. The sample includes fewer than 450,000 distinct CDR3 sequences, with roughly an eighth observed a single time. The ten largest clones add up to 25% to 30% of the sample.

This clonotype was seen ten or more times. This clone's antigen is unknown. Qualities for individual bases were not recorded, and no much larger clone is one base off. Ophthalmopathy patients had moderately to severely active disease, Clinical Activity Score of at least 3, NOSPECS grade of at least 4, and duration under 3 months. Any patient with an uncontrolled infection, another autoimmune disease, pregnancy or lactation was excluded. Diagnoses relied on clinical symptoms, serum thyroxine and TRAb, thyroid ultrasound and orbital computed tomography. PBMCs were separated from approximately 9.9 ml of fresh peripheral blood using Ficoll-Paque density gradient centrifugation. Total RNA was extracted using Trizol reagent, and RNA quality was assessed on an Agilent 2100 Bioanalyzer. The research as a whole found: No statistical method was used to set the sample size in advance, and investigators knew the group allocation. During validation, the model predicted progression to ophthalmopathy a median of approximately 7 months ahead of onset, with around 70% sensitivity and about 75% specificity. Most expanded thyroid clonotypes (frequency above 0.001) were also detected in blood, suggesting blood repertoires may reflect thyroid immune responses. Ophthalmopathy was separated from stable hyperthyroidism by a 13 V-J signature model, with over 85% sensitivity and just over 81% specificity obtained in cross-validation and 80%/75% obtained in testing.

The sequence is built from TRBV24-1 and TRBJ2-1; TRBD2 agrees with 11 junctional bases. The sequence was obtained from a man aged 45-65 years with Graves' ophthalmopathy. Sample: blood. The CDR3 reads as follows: CATSDLPLAGGDEQFF. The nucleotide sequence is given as TGTGCCACCAGTGATTTGCCGCTAGCGGGAGGAGATGAGCAGTTCTTC.